This TCR beta chain was recovered during a study of human T cells and chemical hapten exposure. Study-wide points: Among TCRs, those above 1 in 1000 frequency were unaffected by DPC sensitization.

Regarding time point: pre-sensitization, week 0. The sample's treatment: therapeutic diphenylcyclopropenone sensitization with weekly scalp DPC. This clonotype was counted ten times or more. Antigen unknown. From the RACE reads, TCRdb called clonotypes with MiXCR, one entry per CDR3 protein. The sample has about 98,000 distinct CDR3 sequences; 11% are singletons. The receptor was isolated from an older woman with alopecia areata. Some clones in this sample may be carry-over from other donors' samples. Sample: whole blood, taken in connection with sensitization to the hapten diphenylcyclopropenone (DPC).

In nucleotides, the CDR3 is TGTGCCAGCAGCTTAGACACAGGGGGGCCCGCCCACAATGAGCAGTTCTTC. It yields the protein CASSLDTGGPAHNEQFF. The V gene is TRBV7-2, the J gene TRBJ2-1; 8 bases align to TRBD1. In germline, CDR1 is SGHTA, CDR2 FQGNSA. V shed 1 base and J 5 bases; nucleotides not matched to a gene: 10. The CDR3 sequence is 17 residues long.